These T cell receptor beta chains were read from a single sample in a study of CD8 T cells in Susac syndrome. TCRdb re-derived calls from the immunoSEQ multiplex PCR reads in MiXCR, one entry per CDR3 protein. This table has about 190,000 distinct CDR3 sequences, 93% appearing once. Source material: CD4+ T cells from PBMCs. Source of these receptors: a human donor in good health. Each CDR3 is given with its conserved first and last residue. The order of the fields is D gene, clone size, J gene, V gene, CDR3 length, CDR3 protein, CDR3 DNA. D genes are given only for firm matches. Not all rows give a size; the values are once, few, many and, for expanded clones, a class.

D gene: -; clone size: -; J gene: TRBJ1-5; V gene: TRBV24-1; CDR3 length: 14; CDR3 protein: CATSAEGSNQPQHF; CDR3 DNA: TGTGCCACCAGTGCAGAGGGTTCGAATCAGCCCCAGCATTTT
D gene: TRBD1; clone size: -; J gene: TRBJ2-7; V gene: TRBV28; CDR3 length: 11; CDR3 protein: CAVTGAGEQYF; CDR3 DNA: TGTGCCGTAACAGGGGCTGGCGAGCAGTACTTC
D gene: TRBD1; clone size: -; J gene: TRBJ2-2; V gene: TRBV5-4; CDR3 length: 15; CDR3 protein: CASQGTGPNTGELFF; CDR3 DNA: TGTGCCAGCCAAGGGACAGGGCCGAACACCGGGGAGCTGTTTTTT
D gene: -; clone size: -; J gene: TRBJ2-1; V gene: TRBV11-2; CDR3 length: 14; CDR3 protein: CASSLEAREAEQFF; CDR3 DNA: TGTGCCAGCAGCTTAGAGGCCAGGGAGGCTGAGCAGTTCTTC
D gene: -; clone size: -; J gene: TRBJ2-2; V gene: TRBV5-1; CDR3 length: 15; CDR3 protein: CATSRDNLNTGELFF; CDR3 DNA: TGCGCCACCTCACGGGACAATTTGAACACCGGGGAGCTGTTTTTT
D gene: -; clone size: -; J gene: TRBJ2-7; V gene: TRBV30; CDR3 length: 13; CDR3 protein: CAWSARGAREQYF; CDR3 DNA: TGTGCCTGGAGTGCCCGGGGGGCGCGGGAGCAGTACTTC
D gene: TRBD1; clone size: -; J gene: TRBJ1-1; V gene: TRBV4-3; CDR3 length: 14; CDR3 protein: CASSQAGGSTEAFF; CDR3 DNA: TGCGCCAGCAGCCAAGCAGGGGGGAGCACTGAAGCTTTCTTT
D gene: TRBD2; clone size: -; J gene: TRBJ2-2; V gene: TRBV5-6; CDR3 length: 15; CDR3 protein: CASSFWGGLGGELFF; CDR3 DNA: TGTGCCAGCAGCTTCTGGGGGGGTCTCGGCGGGGAGCTGTTTTTT
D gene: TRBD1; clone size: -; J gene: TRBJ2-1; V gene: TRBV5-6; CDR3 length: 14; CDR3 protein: CASSTQGADNEQFF; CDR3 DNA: TGTGCCAGCAGCACACAGGGGGCGGACAATGAGCAGTTCTTC
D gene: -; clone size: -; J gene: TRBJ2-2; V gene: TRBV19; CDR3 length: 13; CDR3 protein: CASSGLGGGELFF; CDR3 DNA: TGTGCCAGTAGCGGACTAGGGGGCGGGGAGCTGTTTTTT
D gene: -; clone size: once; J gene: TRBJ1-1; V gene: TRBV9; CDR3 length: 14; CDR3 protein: CASSLGQVVTEAFF; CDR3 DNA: TGTGCCAGCAGCCTGGGCCAGGTGGTCACTGAAGCTTTCTTT
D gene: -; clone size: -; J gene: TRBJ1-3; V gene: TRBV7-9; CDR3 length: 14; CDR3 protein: CASSPGLRGNTIYF; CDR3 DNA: TGTGCCAGCAGCCCGGGCCTCCGGGGAAACACCATATATTTT
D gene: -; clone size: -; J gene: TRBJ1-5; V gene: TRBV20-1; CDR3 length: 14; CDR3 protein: CSASNGWGNQPQHF; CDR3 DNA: TGCAGTGCTAGTAATGGGTGGGGCAATCAGCCCCAGCATTTT